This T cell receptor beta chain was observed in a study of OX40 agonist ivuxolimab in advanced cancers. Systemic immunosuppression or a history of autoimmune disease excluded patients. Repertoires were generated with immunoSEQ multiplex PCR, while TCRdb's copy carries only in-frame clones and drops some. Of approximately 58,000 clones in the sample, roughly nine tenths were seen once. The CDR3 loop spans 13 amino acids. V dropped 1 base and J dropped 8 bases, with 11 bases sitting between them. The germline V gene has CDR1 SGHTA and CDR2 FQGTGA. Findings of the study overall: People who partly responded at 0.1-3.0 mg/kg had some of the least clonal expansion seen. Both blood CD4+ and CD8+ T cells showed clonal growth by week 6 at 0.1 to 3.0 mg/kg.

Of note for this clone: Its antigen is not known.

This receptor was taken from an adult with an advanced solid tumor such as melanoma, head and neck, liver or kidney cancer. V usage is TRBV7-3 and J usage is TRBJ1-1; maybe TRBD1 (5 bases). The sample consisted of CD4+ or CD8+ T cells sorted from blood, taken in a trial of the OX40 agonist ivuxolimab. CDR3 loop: CASSLSWGTEAFF. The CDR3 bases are TGTGCCAGCAGCTTAAGTTGGGGGACCGAAGCTTTCTTT.